A selection of T cell receptor beta chains follows, all from one sample in a study of cytomegalovirus exposure and HLA in healthy donors. TCRdb's table, derived via immunoSEQ multiplex PCR, lists solely in-frame clones and lacks some. The repertoire holds more than 110,000 clones, with about three quarters as singletons. Material for sequencing was PBMCs. The receptor source for this set is a woman in her 30s in good health and CMV-seronegative. Both conserved end residues are trimmed from each CDR3.

cdr3_aa	v_call	j_call
ASSLGASNTQY	TRBV13	TRBJ2-3
ASSLTVRLNPNNEQF	TRBV28	TRBJ2-1
ATSIALGREYTGELF	TRBV15	TRBJ2-2
ASSPRESGGQF	TRBV11-3	TRBJ2-1
AWRGGQGANYGYT	TRBV30	TRBJ1-2
ASSLGLGSGANVLT	TRBV5-1	TRBJ2-6
ASSQERGITDTQY	TRBV4-1	TRBJ2-3
ASSAGTGWGTEAF	TRBV9	TRBJ1-1
ASSYSRGGEGEQY	TRBV6-6	TRBJ2-7
ASSHRSGETLNTGELF	TRBV4-2	TRBJ2-2